The 17 T cell receptor beta chains listed next were all sequenced from one sample in a study of human CD8 memory T cell subsets. UMI-labeled 5' RACE was used, and it produced the TCR beta libraries. TCRdb re-called the 5' RACE reads; every CDR3 protein appears as one record, without DNA. The listing contains about 10,000 distinct CDR3 sequences. Sequenced: CD8+ T cells from PBMCs. Receptors were obtained from a human donor in good health.

The chain uses TRBV4-1 and TRBJ2-4; TCRdb names TRBD1, which stays unverified in the absence of DNA. The germline V gene encodes CDR1 MGHRA and CDR2 YSYEKL. The CDR3 is 17 residues long. The CDR3 sequence: CASSQETGRRAKNIQYF.

V is TRBV7-9 and J is TRBJ2-5. The CDR3 has 16 residues. The V gene's germline CDR1 is SEHNR and CDR2 FQNEAQ (reference sequence). CDR3 residues: CASSFSGSSPPGPSNF.

This chain connects TRBV27 to TRBJ2-3; the D gene TCRdb calls, TRBD2, cannot be checked with no DNA. Germline V lookup: CDR1 MNHEY, CDR2 SMNVEV (reference sequence). CDR3 length: 16 amino acids. The CDR3 protein is CASSLSGLAGAGTQYF.

The V call is TRBV9, the J call TRBJ2-3; TCRdb returns TRBD2, unconfirmable since there is no DNA. In germline, CDR1 is SGDLS, CDR2 YYNGEE. CDR3 size: 17 residues. The CDR3 region is CASSRKSTSGGADTQYF.

This clonotype is called medium-sized based on its frequency. The chain has TRBV20-1 and TRBJ2-7. The CDR3 consists of 12 residues. Germline V gene data show CDR1 as DFQATT and CDR2 as SNEGSKA (reference sequence). CDR3 protein: CSAPRTAYEQYF.

The gene calls are TRBV2 and TRBJ2-7; TCRdb's assignment of TRBD1 cannot be checked, as there is no DNA. CDR3 length: 14 amino acids. The V gene's germline CDR1 is SNHLY and CDR2 FYNNEI. The CDR3 is CASSGTSAGYEQYF.

This chain uses TRBV28 with TRBJ2-1; the TRBD2 assignment by TCRdb is unverifiable without DNA. The CDR3 is 15 residues long. Germline values: CDR1 MDHEN, CDR2 SYDVKM. CDR3 loop: CASSSPSGREYEQFF.

The V gene is TRBV5-1, the J gene TRBJ2-3; TCRdb names TRBD2, which stays unverified in the absence of DNA. The CDR3 extends over 14 amino acids. Germline CDR1 reads SGHRS; CDR2 reads YFSETQ. This chain's CDR3 is CASSGTGETDTQYF. Together with reference TRBV5-1 and TRBJ2-3, the CDR3 gives the full variable domain: KAGVTQTPRYLIKTRGQQVTLSCSPISGHRSVSWYQQTPGQGLQFLFEYFSETQRNKGNFPGRFSGRQFSNSRSEMNVSTLELGDSALYLCASSGTGETDTQYFGPGTRLTVL.

This chain connects TRBV20-1 to TRBJ2-6. The CDR3 is 15 amino acids. The germline V gene encodes CDR1 DFQATT and CDR2 SNEGSKA (reference sequence). CDR3 protein: CSARDWISGANVLTF.

The V gene is TRBV7-3, the J gene TRBJ2-5; TCRdb lists TRBD1, though no DNA is available to test this call. From germline, CDR1 is SGHTA and CDR2 FQGTGA. The CDR3 loop spans 13 amino acids. CDR3 loop: CASSSGLQETQYF.

The rearrangement uses TRBV20-1 and TRBJ2-1; the D call from TCRdb, TRBD2, cannot be confirmed without DNA. The CDR3 length is 17 residues. The V gene's germline CDR1 is DFQATT and CDR2 SNEGSKA (reference sequence). The CDR3 region is CSARDLHHSGDYNEQFF.

The chain joins TRBV27 to TRBJ1-1; TCRdb gives TRBD1 as the D gene, but with no DNA this cannot be confirmed. CDR3 length equals 15 residues. Per germline, CDR1 MNHEY and CDR2 SMNVEV (reference sequence). CDR3 region: CASSPRQGARTEAFF.

The chain combines TRBV27 with TRBJ1-2. The CDR3 covers 13 residues. Germline V gene lookup returns CDR1 MNHEY and CDR2 SMNVEV (reference sequence). The chain's CDR3 is CASSFGLNYGYTF.

The chain links TRBV6-2 or TRBV6-3 to TRBJ2-7; TCRdb names TRBD1, which stays unverified in the absence of DNA. This CDR3 contains 16 residues. The germline V gene has CDR1 MNHEY and CDR2 SVGEGT. The CDR3 sequence is CASSYGLGLKAYEQYF.

This clonotype counts as medium-sized by frequency. The chain has TRBV30 and TRBJ1-2; with no DNA, the TCRdb D assignment of TRBD1 cannot be verified. CDR3 length: 11 residues. Germline CDR1 is GTSNPN and CDR2 is SVGIG (reference sequence). The CDR3 loop is CAWRKGGGYTF.

The chain employs TRBV7-8 and TRBJ2-7; there is no DNA to check the TCRdb D call of TRBD1. The V gene's germline CDR1 is SGHVS and CDR2 FQNEAQ. The CDR3 is made up of 13 amino acids. This CDR3 is CASSIGTGYEQYF.

The chain joins TRBV27 to TRBJ2-1; with no DNA, the TCRdb D assignment of TRBD1 cannot be verified. Germline V gene data show CDR1 as MNHEY and CDR2 as SMNVEV (reference sequence). There are 12 residues in the CDR3. CDR3 region: CASSFQGDEQFF.